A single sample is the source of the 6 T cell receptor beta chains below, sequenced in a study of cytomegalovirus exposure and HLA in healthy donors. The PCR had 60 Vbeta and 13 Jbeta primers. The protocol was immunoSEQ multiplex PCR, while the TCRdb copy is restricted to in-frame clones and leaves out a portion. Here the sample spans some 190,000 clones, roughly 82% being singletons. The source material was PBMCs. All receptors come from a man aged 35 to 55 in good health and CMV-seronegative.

The CDR3 DNA sequence: TGCGCCAGCAGCCAAGAGAGGGCGGGGATCGAGCAGTACTTC. It codes for CASSQERAGIEQYF. The rearrangement links TRBV4-3 to TRBJ2-7; the D gene is possibly TRBD2 (6 bases). The V gene's germline CDR1 is LGHNA and CDR2 YSLEER. This CDR3 is built from 14 residues. Trimming left V 0 bases short and J 6 bases short, with 12 bases between.

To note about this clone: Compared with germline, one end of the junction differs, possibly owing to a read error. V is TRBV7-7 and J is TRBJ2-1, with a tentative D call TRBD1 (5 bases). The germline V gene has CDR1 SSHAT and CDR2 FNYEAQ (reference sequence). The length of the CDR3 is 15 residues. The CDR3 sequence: CASSSDRSSYNEQFF. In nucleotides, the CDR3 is TGTGCTAGCAGCTCTGACAGAAGCTCCTACAATGAGCAGTTCTTC.

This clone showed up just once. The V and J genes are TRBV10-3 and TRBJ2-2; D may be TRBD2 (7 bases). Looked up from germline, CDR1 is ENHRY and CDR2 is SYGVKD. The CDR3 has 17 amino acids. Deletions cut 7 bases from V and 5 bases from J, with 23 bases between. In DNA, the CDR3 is TGTGCCATCACCCACCCTCGTGGGGGGGCTAGTACCGGGGAGCTGTTTTTT. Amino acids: CAITHPRGGASTGELFF.

The chain's CDR3 is CASSLGPGRGQETQYF. CDR3 DNA sequence: TGTGCCAGCAGCTTAGGTCCGGGTAGGGGCCAAGAGACCCAGTACTTC. The V and J genes are TRBV11-2 and TRBJ2-5; TRBD1 might be the D (5 bases). Germline loops: CDR1 SGHAT, CDR2 FQNNGV. The CDR3 has 16 amino acids. Trimming stripped 1 base from V and 1 base from J, with 13 bases between.

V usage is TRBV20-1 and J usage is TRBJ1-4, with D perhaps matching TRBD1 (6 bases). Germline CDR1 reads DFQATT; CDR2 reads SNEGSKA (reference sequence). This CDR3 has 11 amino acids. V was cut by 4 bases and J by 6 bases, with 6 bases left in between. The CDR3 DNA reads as TGCAGTGCTAAGGGGGATGAAAAACTGTTTTTT. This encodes CSAKGDEKLFF.

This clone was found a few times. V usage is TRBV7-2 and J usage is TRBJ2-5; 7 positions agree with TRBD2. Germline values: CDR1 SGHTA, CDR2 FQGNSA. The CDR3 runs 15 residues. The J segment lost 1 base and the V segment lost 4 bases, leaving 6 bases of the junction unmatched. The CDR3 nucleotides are TGTGCCAGCAGCTCCTTGGGGGGGATCCAAGAGACCCAGTACTTC. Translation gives CASSSLGGIQETQYF.